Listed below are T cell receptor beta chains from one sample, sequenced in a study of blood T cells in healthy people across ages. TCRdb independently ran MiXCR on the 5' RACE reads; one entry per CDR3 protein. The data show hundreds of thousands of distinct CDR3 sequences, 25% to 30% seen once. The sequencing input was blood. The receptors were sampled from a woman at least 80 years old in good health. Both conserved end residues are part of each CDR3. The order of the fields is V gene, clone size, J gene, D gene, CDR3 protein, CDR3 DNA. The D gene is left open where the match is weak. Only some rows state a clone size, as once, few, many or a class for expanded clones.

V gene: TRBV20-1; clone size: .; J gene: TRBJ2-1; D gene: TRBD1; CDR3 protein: CSARAGTGVYIEQFF; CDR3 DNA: TGCAGTGCCAGGGCCGGGACAGGGGTTTACATTGAGCAGTTCTTC
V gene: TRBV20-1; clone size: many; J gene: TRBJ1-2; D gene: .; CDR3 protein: CSARFPGQLYGYTF; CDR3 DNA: TGCAGTGCTAGATTCCCGGGACAACTCTATGGCTACACCTTC
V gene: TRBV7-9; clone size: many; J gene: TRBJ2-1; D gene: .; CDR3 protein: CASTRGESEQFF; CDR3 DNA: TGTGCCAGCACCAGAGGGGAGAGTGAGCAGTTCTTC
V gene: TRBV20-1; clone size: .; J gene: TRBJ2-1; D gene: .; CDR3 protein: CSTPSRLGNEQFF; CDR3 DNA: TGCAGTACCCCCAGTCGTTTGGGCAATGAGCAGTTCTTC
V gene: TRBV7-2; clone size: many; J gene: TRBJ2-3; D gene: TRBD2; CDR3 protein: CASSLVRSGGKRDTQYF; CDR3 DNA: TGTGCCAGCAGCTTAGTGCGTAGCGGGGGGAAGAGGGATACGCAGTATTTT
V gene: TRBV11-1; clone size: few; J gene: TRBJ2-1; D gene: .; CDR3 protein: CASSAQGGDEQFF; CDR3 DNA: TGTGCCAGCAGCGCGCAGGGGGGGGATGAGCAGTTCTTC
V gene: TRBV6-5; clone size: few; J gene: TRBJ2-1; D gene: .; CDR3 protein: CASSPDSLRSNEQFF; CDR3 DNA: TGTGCCAGCAGCCCGGACAGCCTGAGGTCTAATGAGCAGTTCTTC
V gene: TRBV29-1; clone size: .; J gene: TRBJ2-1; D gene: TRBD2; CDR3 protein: CSVLTSGAGEQFF; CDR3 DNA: TGCAGCGTTTTGACTAGCGGGGCCGGTGAGCAGTTCTTC
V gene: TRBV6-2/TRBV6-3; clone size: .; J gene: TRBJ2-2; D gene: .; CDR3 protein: CASRTSGTGELFF; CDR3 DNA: TGTGCCAGCCGAACCAGCGGGACCGGGGAGCTGTTTTTT
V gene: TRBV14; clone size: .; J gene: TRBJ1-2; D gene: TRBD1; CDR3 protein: CASSQDLVQGAYGYTF; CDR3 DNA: TGTGCCAGCAGCCAAGATCTTGTCCAGGGGGCTTATGGCTACACCTTC
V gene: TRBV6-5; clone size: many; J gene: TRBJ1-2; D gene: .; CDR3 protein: CASSYSGGSDGYTF; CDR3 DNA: TGTGCCAGCAGTTACTCGGGGGGGAGCGATGGCTACACCTTC
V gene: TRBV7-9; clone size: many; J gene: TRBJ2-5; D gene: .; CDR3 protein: CASSPRTSQETQYF; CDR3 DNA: TGTGCCAGCAGCCCCAGGACAAGCCAAGAGACCCAGTACTTC
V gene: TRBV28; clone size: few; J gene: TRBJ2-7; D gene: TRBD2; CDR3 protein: CASRFSGGTHYEQYF; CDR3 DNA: TGTGCCAGCAGGTTCAGCGGGGGGACTCACTACGAGCAGTACTTC
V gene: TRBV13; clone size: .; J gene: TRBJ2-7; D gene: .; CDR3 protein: CASTLGDHEQYF; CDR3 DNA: TGTGCCAGTACCCTCGGTGACCACGAGCAGTACTTC
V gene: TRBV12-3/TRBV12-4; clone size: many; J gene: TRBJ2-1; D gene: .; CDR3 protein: CASSPGTVYNEQFF; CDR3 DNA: TGTGCCAGCAGTCCCGGGACGGTATACAATGAGCAGTTCTTC
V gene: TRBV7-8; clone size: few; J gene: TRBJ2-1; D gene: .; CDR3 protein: CASSPEGDEQFF; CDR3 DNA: TGTGCCAGCAGCCCCGAGGGGGATGAGCAGTTCTTC
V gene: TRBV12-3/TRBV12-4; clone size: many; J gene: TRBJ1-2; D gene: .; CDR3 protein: CASRIQGHYGYTF; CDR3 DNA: TGTGCCAGCAGAATACAGGGTCACTATGGCTACACCTTC
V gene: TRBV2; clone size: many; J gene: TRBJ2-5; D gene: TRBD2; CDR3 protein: CASSDPPLAGGLETQYF; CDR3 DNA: TGTGCCAGCAGTGATCCCCCCCTAGCGGGGGGCCTCGAGACCCAGTACTTC
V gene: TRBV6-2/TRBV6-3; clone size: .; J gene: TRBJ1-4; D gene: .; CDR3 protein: CASRTQTGEFDEEKLFF; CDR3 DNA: TGTGCCAGCCGCACGCAAACGGGGGAATTCGACGAAGAAAAACTGTTTTTT
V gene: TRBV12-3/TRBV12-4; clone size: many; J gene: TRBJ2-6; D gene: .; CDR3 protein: CASSFSKLSGANVLTF; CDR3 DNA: TGTGCCAGCAGTTTTAGTAAGCTCTCTGGGGCCAACGTCCTGACTTTC
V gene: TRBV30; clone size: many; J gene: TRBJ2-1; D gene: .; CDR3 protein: CAWSVSIRREQFF; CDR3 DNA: TGTGCCTGGAGTGTATCTATTCGGCGAGAGCAGTTCTTC
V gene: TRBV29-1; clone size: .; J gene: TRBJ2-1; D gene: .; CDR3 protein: CSVEAGPDYNEQFF; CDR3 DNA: TGCAGCGTTGAAGCTGGGCCAGACTACAATGAGCAGTTCTTC
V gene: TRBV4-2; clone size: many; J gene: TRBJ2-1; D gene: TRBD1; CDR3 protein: CASSQDPGTGMNEQFF; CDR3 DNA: TGTGCCAGCAGCCAAGATCCCGGGACAGGGATGAATGAGCAGTTCTTC
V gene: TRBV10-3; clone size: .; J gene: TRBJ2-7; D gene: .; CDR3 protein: CAISDLGSSYEQYF; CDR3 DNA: TGTGCCATCAGTGACTTAGGGTCATCCTACGAGCAGTACTTC
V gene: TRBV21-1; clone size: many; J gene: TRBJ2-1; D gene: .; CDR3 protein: CASSKGTASCLSYNEQFF; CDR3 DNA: TGTGCCAGCAGCAAAGGGACGGCTTCGTGCCTCTCCTACAATGAGCAGTTCTTC
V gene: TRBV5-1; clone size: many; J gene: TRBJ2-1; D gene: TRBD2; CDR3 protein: CASRPIRGGDEQFF; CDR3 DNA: TGCGCCAGCAGACCTATTAGGGGAGGGGATGAGCAGTTCTTC
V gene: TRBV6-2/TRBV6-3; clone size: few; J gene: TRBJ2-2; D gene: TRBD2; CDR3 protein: CATLRLAGGPYTGELFF; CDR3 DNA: TGTGCCACCCTGAGACTAGCGGGGGGCCCGTACACCGGGGAGCTGTTTTTT
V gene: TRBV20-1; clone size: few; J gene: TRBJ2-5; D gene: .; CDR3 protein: CSASFIRGQETQYF; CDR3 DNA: TGCAGTGCTAGTTTTATCCGGGGCCAAGAGACCCAGTACTTC
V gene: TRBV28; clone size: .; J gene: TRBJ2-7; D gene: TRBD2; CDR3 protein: CASSFGTSGTYEQYF; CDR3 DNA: TGTGCCAGCAGTTTCGGGACTAGCGGAACCTACGAGCAGTACTTC
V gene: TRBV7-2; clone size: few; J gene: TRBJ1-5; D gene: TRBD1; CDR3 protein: CASSLRDSLLSNQPQHF; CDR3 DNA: TGTGCCAGCAGCTTACGGGACAGTCTCCTTAGCAATCAGCCCCAGCATTTT
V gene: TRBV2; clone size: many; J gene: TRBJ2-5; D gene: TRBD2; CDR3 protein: CASSEASWTSGRGGVETQYF; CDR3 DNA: TGTGCCAGCAGTGAAGCCTCGTGGACTAGCGGGAGAGGAGGAGTGGAGACCCAGTACTTC
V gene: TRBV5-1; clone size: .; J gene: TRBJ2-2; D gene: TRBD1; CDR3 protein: CASSFRQGVTGELFF; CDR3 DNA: TGCGCCAGCAGCTTTCGGCAGGGGGTAACCGGGGAGCTGTTTTTT
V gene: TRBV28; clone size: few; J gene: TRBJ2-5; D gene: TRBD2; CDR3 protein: CASMSASGGSRAAQYF; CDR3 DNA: TGTGCCAGCATGTCGGCTAGCGGGGGCTCCCGGGCGGCCCAGTACTTC
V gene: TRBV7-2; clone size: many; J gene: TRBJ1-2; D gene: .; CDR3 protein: CASSLARLQRGYTF; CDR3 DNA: TGTGCCAGCAGCTTAGCGCGGCTTCAGAGAGGCTACACCTTC
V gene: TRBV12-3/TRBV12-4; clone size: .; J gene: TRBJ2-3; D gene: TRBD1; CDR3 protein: CASSTQGMGTDTQYF; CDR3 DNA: TGTGCCAGCAGTACACAGGGGATGGGAACAGATACGCAGTATTTT
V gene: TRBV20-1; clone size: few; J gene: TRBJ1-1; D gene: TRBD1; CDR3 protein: CSARAGQVNTEAFF; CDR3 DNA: TGCAGTGCTAGAGCAGGACAGGTCAACACTGAAGCTTTCTTT
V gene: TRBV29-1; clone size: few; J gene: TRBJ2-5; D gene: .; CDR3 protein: CSVGQDQETQYF; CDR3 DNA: TGCAGCGTTGGACAGGACCAAGAGACCCAGTACTTC
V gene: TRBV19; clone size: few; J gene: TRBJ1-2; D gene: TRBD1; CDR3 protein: CASSKEGANYGYTF; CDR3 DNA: TGTGCCAGTAGTAAGGAGGGGGCGAACTATGGCTACACCTTC
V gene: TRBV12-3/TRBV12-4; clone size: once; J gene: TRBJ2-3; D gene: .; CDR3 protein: CASSLARVSTDTEYF; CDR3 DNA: TGTGCCAGCAGTTTAGCGAGGGTGAGCACAGATACGGAATATTTT
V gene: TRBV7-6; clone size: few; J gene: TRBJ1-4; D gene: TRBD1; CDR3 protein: CASSSSGTGSGKLFF; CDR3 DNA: TGTGCCAGCAGCTCCTCCGGGACAGGTAGCGGAAAACTGTTTTTT
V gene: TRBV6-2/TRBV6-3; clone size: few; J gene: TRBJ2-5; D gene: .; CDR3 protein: CASSSRVSRWWQYF; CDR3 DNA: TGTGCCAGCAGTTCCCGGGTAAGTCGGTGGTGGCAGTACTTC
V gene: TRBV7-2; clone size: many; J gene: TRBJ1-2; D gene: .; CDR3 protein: CASSPSGHNYGYTF; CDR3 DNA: TGTGCCAGCAGTCCCTCGGGACACAACTATGGCTACACCTTC